This is a list of T cell receptor beta chains from one sample in a study of CD8+ T cells in alopecia areata. Clones were read by immunoSEQ multiplex PCR, and TCRdb kept only the in-frame ones, dropping some. The table lists approximately 120,000 clones, 47% of them singletons, with 10% to 13% in the top ten. The sequencing sample was made of NKG2D-low CD8+ T cells sorted from blood. These receptors originate from a human donor with alopecia areata. Both conserved end residues are part of each CDR3. D genes are given only for firm matches. The listing skips clone size in some rows; elsewhere it reads once, few, many or a size class.

d_gene,abundance,j_gene,v_gene,CDR3aa,CDR3nt
NA,NA,TRBJ2-1,TRBV29-1,CSVVYNEQFF,TGCAGCGTTGTTTACAATGAGCAGTTCTTC
NA,NA,TRBJ2-7,TRBV4-1,CASSQIEEPPYEQYF,TGCGCCAGCAGCCAAATCGAGGAGCCTCCCTACGAGCAGTACTTC
TRBD1,NA,TRBJ2-1,TRBV29-1,CSVALEGQPTYNEQFF,TGCAGCGTTGCGTTAGAGGGACAGCCGACCTACAATGAGCAGTTCTTC
NA,NA,TRBJ2-1,TRBV27,CASSLVGGYEQFF,TGTGCCAGCAGTTTGGTGGGAGGTTATGAGCAGTTCTTC
NA,few,TRBJ2-1,TRBV29-1,CSGQGGNEQFF,TGCAGCGGGCAGGGAGGCAATGAGCAGTTCTTC
NA,once,TRBJ1-1,TRBV29-1,CSVEGGRRIPEAFF,TGCAGCGTTGAAGGTGGGCGAAGAATTCCTGAAGCTTTCTTT
NA,NA,TRBJ2-5,TRBV7-9,CASSSGLTAETQYF,TGTGCCAGCAGCTCAGGACTGACCGCAGAGACCCAGTACTTC
NA,NA,TRBJ1-2,TRBV11-2,CASSLVYGQANGYTF,TGTGCCAGCAGCTTAGTATATGGGCAGGCTAATGGCTACACCTTC
NA,NA,TRBJ1-6,TRBV2,CASSQTASYNSPLHF,TGTGCCAGCAGTCAGACAGCCTCCTATAATTCACCCCTCCACTTT
NA,few,TRBJ1-2,TRBV29-1,CSVLRTDDNYGYTF,TGCAGCGTTTTAAGGACGGATGATAACTATGGCTACACCTTC